This TCR beta chain was recovered during a study of T cell repertoires in cytomegalovirus infection. Study overall: Public TCR beta signatures were indicative of both CMV infection and a matching HLA type.

The junction had 9 bases not matched to a gene; V was cut back by 6 bases and J by 5 bases. The germline V gene encodes CDR1 SQVTM and CDR2 ANQGSEA. The CDR3 has 13 amino acids. A few counts support this clonotype. Its cognate antigen is unknown. TCRdb re-called the reads with MiXCR, one entry per CDR3 protein. The sample includes 200,000 to 300,000 distinct CDR3 sequences, about 5.9% of them seen just once. Study results and caveats: Clonotypes of TCR beta that were HLA-C-restricted and CMV-specific dominated the ex vivo response. Cumulative frequency of public TCR beta families picked out carriers of CMV plus the relevant HLA.

The origin of this receptor is a human donor in good health (CMV status not recorded). Some clones in this sample may be carry-over from other donors' samples. The V call is TRBV29-1, the J call TRBJ2-7; the match to TRBD1 covers 8 bases. Sequenced sample: PBMCs. This CDR3 reads CSVIRTGRDEQYF. The CDR3, as DNA: TGCAGCGTGATTCGGACAGGGCGGGACGAGCAGTACTTC.